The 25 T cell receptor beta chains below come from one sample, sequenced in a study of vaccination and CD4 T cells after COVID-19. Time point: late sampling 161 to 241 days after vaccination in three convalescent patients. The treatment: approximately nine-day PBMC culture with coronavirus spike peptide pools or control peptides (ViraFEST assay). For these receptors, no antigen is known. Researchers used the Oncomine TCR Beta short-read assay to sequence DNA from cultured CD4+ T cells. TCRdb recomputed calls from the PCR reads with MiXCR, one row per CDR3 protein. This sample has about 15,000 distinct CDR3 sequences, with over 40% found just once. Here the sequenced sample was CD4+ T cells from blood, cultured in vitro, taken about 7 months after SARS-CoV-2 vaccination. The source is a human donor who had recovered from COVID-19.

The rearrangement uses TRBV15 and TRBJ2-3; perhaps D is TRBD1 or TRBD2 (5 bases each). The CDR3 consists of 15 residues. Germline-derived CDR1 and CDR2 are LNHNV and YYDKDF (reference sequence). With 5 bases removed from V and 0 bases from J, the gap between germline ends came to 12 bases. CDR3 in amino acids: CATSGAWTSTDTQYF. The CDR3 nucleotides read TGTGCCACCAGCGGGGCGTGGACTAGCACAGATACGCAGTATTTT.

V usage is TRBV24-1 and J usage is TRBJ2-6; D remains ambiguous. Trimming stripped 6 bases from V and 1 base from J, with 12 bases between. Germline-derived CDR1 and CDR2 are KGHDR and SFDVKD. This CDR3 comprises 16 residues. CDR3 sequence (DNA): TGTGCCACCAGTTCGGCCCTGGGATCTGGGGCCAACGTCCTGACTTTC. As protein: CATSSALGSGANVLTF.

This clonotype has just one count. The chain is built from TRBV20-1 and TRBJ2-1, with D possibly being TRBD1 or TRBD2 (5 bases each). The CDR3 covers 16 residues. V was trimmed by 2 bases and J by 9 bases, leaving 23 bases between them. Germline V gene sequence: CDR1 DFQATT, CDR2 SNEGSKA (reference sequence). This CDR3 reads CSARYRRDPLFGEQFF. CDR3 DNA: TGCAGTGCTAGATACCGCCGGGACCCGCTTTTTGGTGAGCAGTTCTTC.

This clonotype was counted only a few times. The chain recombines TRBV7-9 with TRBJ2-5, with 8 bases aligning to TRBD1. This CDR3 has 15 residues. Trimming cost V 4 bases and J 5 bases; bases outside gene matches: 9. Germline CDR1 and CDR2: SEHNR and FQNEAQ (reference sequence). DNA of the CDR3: TGTGCCAGCAGCTCAACCAGGGGGCCGGGGGAGACCCAGTACTTC. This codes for CASSSTRGPGETQYF. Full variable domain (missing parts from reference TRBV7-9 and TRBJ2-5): DTGVSQNPRHKITKRGQNVTFRCDPISEHNRLYWYRQTLGQGPEFLTYFQNEAQLEKSRLLSDRFSAERPKGSFSTLEIQRTEQGDSAMYLCASSSTRGPGETQYFGPGTRLLVL.

CDR3 loop: CATSERTGNNEQFF. The CDR3 DNA follows: TGTGCCACCAGCGAGAGGACAGGGAACAATGAGCAGTTCTTC. V is TRBV15 and J is TRBJ2-1; 8 nucleotides agree with TRBD1. Per the germline V gene, CDR1 is LNHNV and CDR2 is YYDKDF (reference sequence). J lost 5 bases, V lost 5 bases, and 5 bases had no gene match. This CDR3 region has 14 residues.

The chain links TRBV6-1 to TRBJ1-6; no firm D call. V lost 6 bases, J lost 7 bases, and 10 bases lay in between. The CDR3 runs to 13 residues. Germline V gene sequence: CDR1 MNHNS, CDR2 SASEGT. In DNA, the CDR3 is TGTGCCAGCAGAGGGCTCCAAAATTCACCCCTCCACTTT. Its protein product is CASRGLQNSPLHF.

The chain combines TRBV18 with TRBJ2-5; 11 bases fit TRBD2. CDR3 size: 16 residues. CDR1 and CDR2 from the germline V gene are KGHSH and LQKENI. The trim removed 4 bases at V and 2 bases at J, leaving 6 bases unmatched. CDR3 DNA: TGTGCCAGCTCACTACCTAGCGGGGGGTTACAAGAGACCCAGTACTTC. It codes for CASSLPSGGLQETQYF.

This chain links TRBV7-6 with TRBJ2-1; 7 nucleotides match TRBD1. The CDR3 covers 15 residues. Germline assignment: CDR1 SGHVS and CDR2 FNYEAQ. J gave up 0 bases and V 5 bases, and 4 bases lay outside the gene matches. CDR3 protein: CASSRDSRSYNEQFF. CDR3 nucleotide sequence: TGTGCCAGCAGCCGGGACAGTCGCTCCTACAATGAGCAGTTCTTC.

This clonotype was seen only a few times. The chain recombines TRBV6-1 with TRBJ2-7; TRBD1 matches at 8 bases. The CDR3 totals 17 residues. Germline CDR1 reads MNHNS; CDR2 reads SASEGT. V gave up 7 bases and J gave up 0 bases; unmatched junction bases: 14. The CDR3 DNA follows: TGTGCCAGCAACTCACCCGCGGGACAGGTTATCTCCTACGAGCAGTACTTC. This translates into CASNSPAGQVISYEQYF.

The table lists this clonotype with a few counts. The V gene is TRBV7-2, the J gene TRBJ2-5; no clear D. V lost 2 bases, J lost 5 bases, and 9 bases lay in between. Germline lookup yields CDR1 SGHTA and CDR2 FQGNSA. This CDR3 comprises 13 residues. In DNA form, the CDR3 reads TGTGCCAGCAGCTTAAGTGGCCAGGAGACCCAGTACTTC. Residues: CASSLSGQETQYF.

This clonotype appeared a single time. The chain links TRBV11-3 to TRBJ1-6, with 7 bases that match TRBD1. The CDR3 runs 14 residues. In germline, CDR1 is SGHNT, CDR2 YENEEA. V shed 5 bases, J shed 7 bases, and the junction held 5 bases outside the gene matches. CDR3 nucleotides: TGTGCCAGCAGCCTTGGACAGGAAAATTCACCCCTCCACTTT. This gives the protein CASSLGQENSPLHF.

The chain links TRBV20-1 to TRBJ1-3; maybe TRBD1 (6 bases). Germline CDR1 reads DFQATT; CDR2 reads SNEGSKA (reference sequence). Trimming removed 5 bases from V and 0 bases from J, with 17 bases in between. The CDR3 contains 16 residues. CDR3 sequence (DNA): TGCAGTGCTCCCCGTCTCAGGGGTAGCTCTGGAAACACCATATATTTT. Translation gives CSAPRLRGSSGNTIYF.

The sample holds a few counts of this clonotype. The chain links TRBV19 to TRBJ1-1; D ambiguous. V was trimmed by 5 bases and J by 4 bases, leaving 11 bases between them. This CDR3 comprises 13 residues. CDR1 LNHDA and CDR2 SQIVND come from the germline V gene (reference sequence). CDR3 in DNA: TGTGCCAGTAGTTGGGCTGACGGCACTGAAGCTTTCTTT. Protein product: CASSWADGTEAFF.

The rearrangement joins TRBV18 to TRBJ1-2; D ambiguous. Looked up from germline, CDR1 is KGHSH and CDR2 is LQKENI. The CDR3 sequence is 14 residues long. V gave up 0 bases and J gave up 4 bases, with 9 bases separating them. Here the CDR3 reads CASSPPSGPYGYTF. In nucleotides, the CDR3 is TGTGCCAGCTCACCACCTTCAGGTCCCTATGGCTACACCTTC.

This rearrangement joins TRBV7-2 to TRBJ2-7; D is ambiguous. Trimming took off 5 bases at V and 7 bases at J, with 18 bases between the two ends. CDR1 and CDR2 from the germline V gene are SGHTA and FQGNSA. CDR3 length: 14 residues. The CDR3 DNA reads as TGTGCCAGCAGCCAAGACGTGGCAACGGTGGAGCAGTACTTC. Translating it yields CASSQDVATVEQYF.

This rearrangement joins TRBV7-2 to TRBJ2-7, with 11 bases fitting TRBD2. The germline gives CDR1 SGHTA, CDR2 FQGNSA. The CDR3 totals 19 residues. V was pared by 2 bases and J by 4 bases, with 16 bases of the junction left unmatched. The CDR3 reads CASSLNGQLAGVPSYEQYF. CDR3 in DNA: TGTGCCAGCAGCTTAAACGGGCAACTAGCGGGAGTGCCGTCGTACGAGCAGTACTTC.

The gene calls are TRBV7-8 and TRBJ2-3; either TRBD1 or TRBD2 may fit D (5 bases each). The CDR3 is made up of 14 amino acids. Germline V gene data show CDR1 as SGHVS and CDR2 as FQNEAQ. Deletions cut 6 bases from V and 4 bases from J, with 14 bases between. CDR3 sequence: CASRARGRPDTQYF. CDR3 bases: TGTGCCAGCAGGGCTCGGGGCCGACCAGATACGCAGTATTTT.

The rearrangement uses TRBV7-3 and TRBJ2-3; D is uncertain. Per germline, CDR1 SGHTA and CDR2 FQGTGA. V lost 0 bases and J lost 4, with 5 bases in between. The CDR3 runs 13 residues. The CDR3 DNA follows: TGTGCCAGCAGCTTAACGGAAGCAGATACGCAGTATTTT. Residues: CASSLTEADTQYF.

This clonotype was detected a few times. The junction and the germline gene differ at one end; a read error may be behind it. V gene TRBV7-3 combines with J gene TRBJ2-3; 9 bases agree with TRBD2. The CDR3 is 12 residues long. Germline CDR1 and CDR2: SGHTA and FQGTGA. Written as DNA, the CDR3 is TGTGCCAGCAGCCCAACTAGCGGGCCTCCGACATTT. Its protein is CASSPTSGPPTF.

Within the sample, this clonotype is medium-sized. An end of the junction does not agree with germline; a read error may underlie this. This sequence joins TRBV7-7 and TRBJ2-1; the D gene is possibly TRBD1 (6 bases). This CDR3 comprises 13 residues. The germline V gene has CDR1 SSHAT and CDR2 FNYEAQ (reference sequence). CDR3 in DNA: TGTGCTAGCAGCCCGGACAGATACAATGAGCAGTTCTTC. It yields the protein CASSPDRYNEQFF. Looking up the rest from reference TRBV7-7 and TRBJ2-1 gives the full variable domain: GAGVSQSPRYKVTKRGQDVTLRCDPISSHATLYWYQQALGQGPEFLTYFNYEAQPDKSGLPSDRFSAERPEGSISTLTIQRTEQRDSAMYRCASSPDRYNEQFFGPGTRLTVL.

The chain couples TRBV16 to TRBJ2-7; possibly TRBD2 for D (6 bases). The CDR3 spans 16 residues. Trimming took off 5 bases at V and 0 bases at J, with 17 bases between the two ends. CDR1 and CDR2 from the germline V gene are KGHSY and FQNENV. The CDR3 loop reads CASSGEDNRSSYEQYF. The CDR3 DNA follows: TGTGCCAGCAGCGGGGAGGACAATAGGAGCTCCTACGAGCAGTACTTC.

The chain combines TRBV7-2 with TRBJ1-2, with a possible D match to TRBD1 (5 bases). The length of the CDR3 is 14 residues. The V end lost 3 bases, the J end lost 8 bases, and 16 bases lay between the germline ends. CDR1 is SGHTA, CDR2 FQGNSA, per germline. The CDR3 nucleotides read TGTGCCAGCAGCTTCGATCCAGGACATTGGGGCTACACCTTC. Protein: CASSFDPGHWGYTF.

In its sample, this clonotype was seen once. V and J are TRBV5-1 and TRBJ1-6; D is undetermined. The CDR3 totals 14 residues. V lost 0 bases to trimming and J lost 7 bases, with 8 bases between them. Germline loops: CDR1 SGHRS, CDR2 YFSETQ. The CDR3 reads CASSLEGENSPLHF. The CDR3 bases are TGCGCCAGCAGCTTGGAAGGAGAAAATTCACCCCTCCACTTT.

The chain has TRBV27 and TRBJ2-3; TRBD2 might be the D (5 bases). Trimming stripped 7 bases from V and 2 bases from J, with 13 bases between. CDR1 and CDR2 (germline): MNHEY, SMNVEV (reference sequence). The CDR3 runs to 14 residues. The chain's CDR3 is CASNSDSSTDTQYF. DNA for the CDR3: TGTGCCAGCAATTCGGACTCATCCACAGATACGCAGTATTTT.

This chain's CDR3 is CASSLGLSDQETQYF. The CDR3 DNA reads as TGTGCCAGCAGCTTAGGGTTGTCGGACCAAGAGACCCAGTACTTC. The chain is built from TRBV11-3 and TRBJ2-5, with no clear D. This CDR3 has 15 amino acids. Deletions cut 1 base from V and 0 bases from J, with 9 bases between. CDR1 is SGHNT and CDR2 is YENEEA in the germline V gene.